One and the same sample provided the 18 T cell receptor beta chains below, sequenced in a study of blood T cell repertoires in COVID-19. Here immunoSEQ multiplex PCR was the method, and the copy in TCRdb shows in-frame clones only, minus some. The data hold around 190,000 clones, with 75% to 85% observed a single time. Material: peripheral blood. The source is a human donor in a cohort sampled during active COVID-19.

The chain employs TRBV5-6 and TRBJ2-7; 8 bases map to TRBD1. Per the germline V gene, CDR1 is SGHDT and CDR2 is YYEEEE. The CDR3 is 16 residues long. V shed 4 bases, J shed 2 bases, and the junction held 11 bases outside the gene matches. The DNA for the CDR3 is TGTGCCAGCAGCCAGCGGACAGGGTTGATACCCTACGAGCAGTACTTC. Protein sequence: CASSQRTGLIPYEQYF. Drawing the rest from reference TRBV5-6 and TRBJ2-7, the complete variable domain is DAGVTQSPTHLIKTRGQQVTLRCSPKSGHDTVSWYQQALGQGPQFIFQYYEEEERQRGNFPDRFSGHQFPNYSSELNVNALLLGDSALYLCASSQRTGLIPYEQYFGPGTRLTVT.

The chain couples TRBV18 to TRBJ1-2; 9 bases line up with TRBD1. The germline gives CDR1 KGHSH, CDR2 LQKENI. The CDR3 loop spans 16 amino acids. J was trimmed by 4 bases and V by 2 bases; bases with no gene match: 8. The CDR3 nucleotides read TGTGCCAGCTCACCAAATTACAGGGGGCAAGGCTATGGCTACACCTTC. This codes for CASSPNYRGQGYGYTF.

This clone is medium-sized in the sample. The rearrangement uses TRBV6-2 or TRBV6-3 and TRBJ2-7, with D unclear. The CDR3 sequence is 12 residues long. V was trimmed by 5 bases and J by 4 bases, leaving 9 bases between them. The germline CDR1 and CDR2 sequences are MNHEY and SVGEGT. The CDR3 here is CASSAEAYEQYF. CDR3 in DNA: TGTGCCAGCAGTGCCGAGGCATACGAGCAGTACTTC.

The chain couples TRBV19 to TRBJ1-6, with 7 bases that match TRBD1. J was trimmed by 0 bases and V by 7 bases; bases with no gene match: 9. The length of the CDR3 is 17 residues. In germline, CDR1 is LNHDA, CDR2 SQIVND (reference sequence). The DNA of the CDR3 is TGTGCCAGTAACCGCAGGGCAGGGGGCTCCTATAATTCACCCCTCCACTTT. Its protein is CASNRRAGGSYNSPLHF.

This clone was seen only a few times. The V call is TRBV7-9, the J call TRBJ1-2; unclear D gene. The V end was cut by 1 base, the J end by 2 bases, with 11 bases between. Germline CDR1 SEHNR, CDR2 FQNEAQ (reference sequence). The CDR3 is 15 residues long. This chain's CDR3 is CASSLVRAVNYGYTF. The CDR3 DNA sequence: TGTGCCAGCAGCTTAGTGAGGGCGGTGAACTATGGCTACACCTTC.

The rearrangement uses TRBV5-6 and TRBJ1-5; weak D call: TRBD1 (5 bases). The CDR3 has 16 amino acids. The germline gives CDR1 SGHDT, CDR2 YYEEEE. V was clipped by 1 base and J by 4 bases, with 15 bases between them. CDR3 DNA sequence: TGTGCCAGCAGCTTGTGGGGACTAACGCAAAATCAGCCCCAGCATTTT. This codes for CASSLWGLTQNQPQHF.

V and J are TRBV6-5 and TRBJ2-5, with TRBD1 as a possible D gene (6 bases). This CDR3 has 14 residues. The germline V gene encodes CDR1 MNHEY and CDR2 SVGAGI. Trimming removed 6 bases at V and 5 bases at J, with 16 bases between. This CDR3 is CASSGAGVKETQYF. CDR3 coding DNA: TGTGCCAGCAGCGGGGCAGGGGTCAAGGAGACCCAGTACTTC.

CDR3 residues: CAISWASSSGANVLTF. DNA for the CDR3: TGTGCCATCTCTTGGGCCAGCAGCTCTGGGGCCAACGTCCTGACTTTC. The V call is TRBV10-3, the J call TRBJ2-6; D unclear. The CDR3 loop spans 16 amino acids. Germline V lookup: CDR1 ENHRY, CDR2 SYGVKD. The V gene lost 8 bases and the J gene lost 0 bases, with 14 bases spanning the gap.

V usage is TRBV6-5 and J usage is TRBJ2-2; a weak D match, TRBD1 (6 bases). The V gene lost 6 bases and the J gene lost 2 bases, with 10 bases spanning the gap. The CDR3 has 14 amino acids. CDR1 and CDR2 (germline): MNHEY, SVGAGI. The CDR3 spells CASSAQGNTGELFF. DNA of the CDR3: TGTGCCAGCAGCGCACAGGGAAACACCGGGGAGCTGTTTTTT.

The chain couples TRBV20-1 to TRBJ2-7; D is perhaps TRBD1 (6 bases). V dropped 8 bases and J dropped 6 bases, with 14 bases sitting between them. Per the germline V gene, CDR1 is DFQATT and CDR2 is SNEGSKA (reference sequence). The CDR3 covers 11 residues. In nucleotides, the CDR3 is TGCAGTACATACAGGGTTGCCGAGCAGTACTTC. This codes for CSTYRVAEQYF.

This rearrangement joins TRBV3-1 (or the pseudogene TRBV3-2) to TRBJ2-4; weak D call: TRBD2 (6 bases). The CDR3 covers 15 residues. Germline V CDR1 and CDR2: LGHDT, YNNKEL (reference sequence). Trimming stripped 1 base from V and 7 bases from J, with 14 bases between. The CDR3 spells CASSQGDFGPNIQYF. CDR3 in DNA: TGTGCCAGCAGCCAAGGGGACTTTGGGCCGAACATTCAGTACTTC.

The chain combines TRBV7-2 with TRBJ1-2; no firm D call. This CDR3 comprises 12 residues. In germline, CDR1 is SGHTA, CDR2 FQGNSA. Trimming cost V 1 base and J 8 bases, with 8 bases left between them. CDR3 residues: CASSLGRRGYTF. The CDR3 DNA reads as TGTGCCAGCAGCTTAGGACGGCGGGGCTACACCTTC.

The chain is built from TRBV3-1 (or the pseudogene TRBV3-2) and TRBJ1-4; D unclear. CDR3 length equals 12 residues. Deletions cut 1 base from V and 8 bases from J, with 5 bases between. The V gene's germline CDR1 is LGHDT and CDR2 YNNKEL (reference sequence). Here the CDR3 reads CASSQASEKLFF. The CDR3 coding sequence is TGTGCCAGCAGCCAAGCTTCCGAAAAACTGTTTTTT.

The chain carries TRBV10-3 and TRBJ1-2; 10 positions agree with TRBD1. Unmatched junction bases numbered 5, after V lost 0 bases and J lost 7 bases. CDR1 and CDR2 (germline): ENHRY, SYGVKD. The CDR3 is 15 amino acids. Written as DNA, the CDR3 is TGTGCCATCAGTGAGTCAACCGGGACAGGGGTTGGCTACACCTTC. Protein: CAISESTGTGVGYTF.

The chain carries TRBV9 and TRBJ2-3; weak D call: TRBD2 (6 bases). The germline CDR1 and CDR2 sequences are SGDLS and YYNGEE. CDR3 length equals 15 residues. The germline V and J ends were trimmed by 3 bases and 0 bases, with 11 bases remaining between them. CDR3 sequence (DNA): TGTGCCAGCAGCGCCCGGGGACTGAGCACAGATACGCAGTATTTT. It translates to CASSARGLSTDTQYF.

The V gene is TRBV7-3, the J gene TRBJ2-1; a possible D gene is TRBD1 (6 bases). Germline lookup yields CDR1 SGHTA and CDR2 FQGTGA. This CDR3 contains 16 residues. Trimming cost V 4 bases and J 1 base, with 14 bases left between them. CDR3 amino acids: CASSSLSGTSYNEQFF. DNA for the CDR3: TGTGCCAGCAGCTCCCTTTCCGGGACATCCTACAATGAGCAGTTCTTC.

The chain employs TRBV27 and TRBJ1-3; 7 bases agree with TRBD1. CDR1 MNHEY and CDR2 SMNVEV come from the germline V gene (reference sequence). This CDR3 is 14 amino acids long. Unmatched junction bases numbered 8, after V lost 7 bases and J lost 5 bases. In nucleotides, the CDR3 is TGTGCCAGCACCTCCGACAGGGAACGAAACACCATATATTTT. This codes for CASTSDRERNTIYF.

This chain links TRBV7-8 with TRBJ1-2; TRBD1 matches 8 bases. Germline lookup yields CDR1 SGHVS and CDR2 FQNEAQ. Germline trimming cut 5 bases from V and 2 bases from J; bases unmatched to any gene: 7. This CDR3 is 15 amino acids long. The CDR3, as DNA: TGTGCCAGCAGCCCCCAGGGACAGGCCAACTATGGCTACACCTTC. Translation gives CASSPQGQANYGYTF.